These 2 T cell receptor beta chains share one sample of origin, sequenced in a study of T-cell reconstitution after alpha-beta-depleted transplantation in children. TCRbeta library construction was performed incorporating unique molecular identifiers. TCRdb reprocessed the PCR reads via MiXCR and lists one record per CDR3 protein. The sample records about 610,000 distinct CDR3 sequences, approximately 30% being singletons. This specimen consisted of PBMCs, obtained before TCRalphabeta/CD19-depleted stem cell transplant. The receptor set was obtained from a boy younger than two with Wiskott-Aldrich syndrome, due to receive a stem cell transplant.

Written as DNA, the CDR3 is TGTGCCAGCAGCCCGGAAGGGCGCGCCGAGCAGTTCTTC. It specifies CASSPEGRAEQFF. This chain connects TRBV5-6 to TRBJ2-1; D gene uncertain. Looked up from germline, CDR1 is SGHDT and CDR2 is YYEEEE. The CDR3 is made up of 13 amino acids. Trimming shortened V by 4 bases and J by 10 bases, and 15 bases separated the two germline ends.

This clonotype was found a few times. The rearrangement joins TRBV5-1 to TRBJ2-1, with 12 bases lining up with TRBD2. The CDR3 contains 18 residues. V dropped 0 bases and J dropped 2; count of bases not matched to a gene: 6. Germline CDR1 reads SGHRS; CDR2 reads YFSETQ. CDR3 sequence (DNA): TGCGCCAGCAGCTTGGGGCGGGGGACTAGCGGGCCCTACAATGAGCAGTTCTTC. This gives the protein CASSLGRGTSGPYNEQFF.